The 21 T cell receptor beta chains given below trace back to one sample, sequenced in a study of blood T cell repertoires in COVID-19. Data came from immunoSEQ multiplex PCR; TCRdb stores just in-frame clones and leaves some out. The profile shows about 350,000 clones, about 88% of them singletons. Material: peripheral blood. The receptors come from a woman in her 70s with COVID-19, enrolled during active disease.

This chain links TRBV9 with TRBJ2-5, with 9 bases aligning to TRBD1. V trimming: 4 bases; J trimming: 7 bases; junction bases outside the gene matches: 17. The CDR3 sequence is 17 residues long. CDR1 and CDR2 (germline): SGDLS, YYNGEE. The CDR3 DNA sequence: TGTGCCAGCAGCTTAACGATCCGGGACAGGGATGTGGGGACCCAGTACTTC. Amino acids: CASSLTIRDRDVGTQYF.

The chain couples TRBV18 to TRBJ2-1; no reliable D call. CDR3 size: 17 residues. V lost 4 bases, J lost 0 bases, and 16 bases lay in between. Germline V gene lookup returns CDR1 KGHSH and CDR2 LQKENI. The CDR3 DNA reads as TGTGCCAGCTCACTCCTCTTACTCGAACGCTCCTACAATGAGCAGTTCTTC. As protein: CASSLLLLERSYNEQFF.

The chain has TRBV3-1 (or the pseudogene TRBV3-2) and TRBJ2-3; TRBD2 aligns across 8 bases. The junction had 8 bases not matched to a gene; V was cut back by 0 bases and J by 3 bases. Germline-derived CDR1 and CDR2 are LGHDT and YNNKEL (reference sequence). The CDR3 is made up of 17 amino acids. The CDR3 spells CASSQDGGGPLTDTQYF. Here the CDR3 DNA reads TGTGCCAGCAGCCAAGATGGCGGGGGGCCCCTTACAGATACGCAGTATTTT.

The V and J genes are TRBV7-9 and TRBJ2-1; TRBD2 matches at 9 bases. CDR1 and CDR2 (germline): SEHNR, FQNEAQ (reference sequence). The CDR3 spans 16 residues. V shed 3 bases, J shed 3 bases, and the junction held 6 bases outside the gene matches. In nucleotides, the CDR3 is TGTGCCAGCAGCTTGCTGGGCGGGGGGGTCTACAATGAGCAGTTCTTC. It encodes CASSLLGGGVYNEQFF.

The V gene is TRBV5-6, the J gene TRBJ2-1; TRBD2 agrees at 8 bases. Germline V gene lookup returns CDR1 SGHDT and CDR2 YYEEEE. Germline trimming cut 3 bases from V and 8 bases from J; bases unmatched to any gene: 7. The CDR3 has 14 residues. The CDR3: CASSWVTGGHEQFF. The CDR3 region has the DNA TGTGCCAGCAGCTGGGTGACGGGAGGGCATGAGCAGTTCTTC. The full variable domain, rest sourced from reference TRBV5-6 and TRBJ2-1, is DAGVTQSPTHLIKTRGQQVTLRCSPKSGHDTVSWYQQALGQGPQFIFQYYEEEERQRGNFPDRFSGHQFPNYSSELNVNALLLGDSALYLCASSWVTGGHEQFFGPGTRLTVL.

This chain uses TRBV3-1 (or the pseudogene TRBV3-2) with TRBJ1-2, with D tentatively TRBD1 (5 bases). The CDR3 has 15 residues. Germline V gives CDR1 LGHDT, CDR2 YNNKEL (reference sequence). The V end was cut by 5 bases, the J end by 6 bases, with 19 bases between. Here the CDR3 DNA reads TGTGCCAGCAGCTATCCATTACCGGACAAGCATGGCTACACCTTC. The encoded protein is CASSYPLPDKHGYTF.

The chain carries TRBV9 and TRBJ1-5, with a tentative D call TRBD1 (5 bases). CDR1 is SGDLS, CDR2 YYNGEE, per germline. Trimming took 2 bases from V and 7 from J, leaving 13 bases between them. This CDR3 spans 14 amino acids. The CDR3 loop is CASSVRDIGQPQHF. The CDR3 DNA reads TGTGCCAGCAGCGTCAGGGATATAGGCCAGCCCCAGCATTTT.

The V call is TRBV10-3, the J call TRBJ1-3; D remains unclear. Germline V gene data show CDR1 as ENHRY and CDR2 as SYGVKD. The length of the CDR3 is 14 residues. Trimming took off 2 bases at V and 0 bases at J, with 5 bases between the two ends. The CDR3 sequence: CAISEPDSGNTIYF. CDR3 sequence (DNA): TGTGCCATCAGTGAGCCAGACTCTGGAAACACCATATATTTT.

The chain employs TRBV7-3 and TRBJ1-1; tentatively, D is TRBD1 (6 bases). Germline V gene lookup returns CDR1 SGHTA and CDR2 FQGTGA. This CDR3 has 17 residues. V was pared by 4 bases and J by 1 base, with 19 bases between. CDR3 loop: CASSSLSTGSGNTEAFF. In DNA form, the CDR3 reads TGTGCCAGCAGCTCCCTAAGCACAGGGAGCGGGAACACTGAAGCTTTCTTT.

The rearrangement joins TRBV6-5 to TRBJ2-1; 7 bases are a match to TRBD1. The ends lost 6 bases at V and 7 bases at J; junction bases unmatched: 9. CDR3 size: 14 residues. CDR1 and CDR2 from the germline V gene are MNHEY and SVGAGI. The CDR3 loop reads CASRTPGTDNEQFF. The CDR3 coding sequence is TGTGCCAGCAGAACCCCCGGGACAGATAATGAGCAGTTCTTC.

The sample holds one count of this clone. The CDR3 coding sequence is TGTGCCAGCAGTGGGGGAGTAGCGGACACCGGGGAGCTGTTTTTT. Its translation: CASSGGVADTGELFF. The chain carries TRBV9 and TRBJ2-2, with D possibly being TRBD2 (6 bases). Germline V CDR1 and CDR2: SGDLS, YYNGEE. This CDR3 is 15 amino acids long. V was trimmed by 5 bases and J by 3 bases, leaving 14 bases between them.

V usage is TRBV15 and J usage is TRBJ2-2; D gene ambiguous. V was shortened by 0 bases and J by 3 bases, with 5 bases between the two germline ends. The CDR3 runs to 14 residues. Germline V CDR1 and CDR2: LNHNV, YYDKDF (reference sequence). DNA of the CDR3: TGTGCCACCAGCAGAGATTCGGACACCGGGGAGCTGTTTTTT. As protein: CATSRDSDTGELFF.

This chain connects TRBV21-1 to TRBJ2-7; TRBD1 is the table's D call, not checked against the DNA. TRBV21-1 is a pseudogene segment. The CDR3 is made up of 15 amino acids. CDR3: CASSDGQGESGEQYF. The DNA of the CDR3 is TGTGCCAGCAGCGACGGACAGGGGGAATCTGGCGAGCAGTACTTC.

The table lists this clone with a count of one. This sample includes further DNA sequences coding for the same CDR3. This sequence joins TRBV9 and TRBJ2-2, with a weak D call TRBD1 (6 bases). V was shortened by 0 bases and J by 1 base, with 7 bases between the two germline ends. The CDR3 spans 15 residues. Germline CDR1 reads SGDLS; CDR2 reads YYNGEE. CDR3 sequence: CASSVGGGNTGELFF. CDR3 bases: TGTGCCAGCAGCGTAGGAGGGGGGAACACCGGGGAGCTGTTTTTT.

CDR3 bases: TGTGCCAGCAGCCCCTGGGTAGCGGGGGGCAACCAAGAGACCCAGTACTTC. This sequence encodes CASSPWVAGGNQETQYF. The V call is TRBV7-9, the J call TRBJ2-5, with 10 bases matching TRBD2. This CDR3 comprises 17 residues. The V gene end was trimmed by 5 bases and the J gene end by 0 bases; junction bases not matched to a gene: 9. The germline CDR1 and CDR2 sequences are SEHNR and FQNEAQ (reference sequence).

This clone was seen a few times. This chain links TRBV7-9 with TRBJ2-2, with D perhaps TRBD1 (6 bases). V was cut by 5 bases and J by 6 bases, with 19 bases left in between. CDR1 is SEHNR and CDR2 is FQNEAQ in the germline V gene (reference sequence). The CDR3 covers 16 residues. The CDR3 DNA follows: TGTGCCAGCAGCATTTACCTAACCGAGGGGGCCGGGGAGCTGTTTTTT. Encoded protein: CASSIYLTEGAGELFF.

The chain joins TRBV7-2 to TRBJ2-3; 7 bases agree with TRBD2. CDR1 and CDR2 (germline): SGHTA, FQGNSA. V dropped 4 bases and J dropped 0; count of bases not matched to a gene: 16. The CDR3 runs to 19 residues. The CDR3 DNA is TGTGCCAGCAGCTCGGTTAGGGCTAGCGGTGGATTTAGCACAGATACGCAGTATTTT. Its protein product is CASSSVRASGGFSTDTQYF.

Comment on this clone: This same CDR3 is encoded by further DNA sequences in the sample. The chain recombines TRBV24-1 with TRBJ1-2, with D tentatively TRBD1 (5 bases). The CDR3 has 13 residues. The V end was cut by 6 bases, the J end by 2 bases, with 9 bases between. Germline V gene data show CDR1 as KGHDR and CDR2 as SFDVKD. CDR3 loop: CATSRGTNYGYTF. The DNA of the CDR3 is TGTGCCACCAGTAGGGGCACCAACTATGGCTACACCTTC.

V is TRBV5-1 and J is TRBJ1-1; tentative D call: TRBD1 (5 bases). CDR1 SGHRS and CDR2 YFSETQ come from the germline V gene. This CDR3 spans 16 amino acids. V lost 0 bases to trimming and J lost 5 bases, with 17 bases between them. CDR3 loop: CASSLAGGGSRTEAFF. DNA for the CDR3: TGCGCCAGCAGCTTGGCGGGGGGAGGAAGTCGGACTGAAGCTTTCTTT.

The V gene is TRBV7-2, the J gene TRBJ1-2; D is possibly TRBD1 (6 bases). The CDR3 loop spans 12 amino acids. Germline V gives CDR1 SGHTA, CDR2 FQGNSA. The V end lost 4 bases, the J end lost 5 bases, and 8 bases lay between the germline ends. CDR3 loop: CASSYRDYGYTF. In DNA, the CDR3 is TGTGCCAGCAGCTACAGGGATTATGGCTACACCTTC.

A single count supports this clone. This chain's CDR3 is CASSSYLDSLNTEAFF. CDR3 nucleotides: TGCGCCAGCAGCTCGTACCTGGACAGCCTGAACACTGAAGCTTTCTTT. V usage is TRBV5-1 and J usage is TRBJ1-1; perhaps TRBD1 as D (6 bases). This CDR3 comprises 16 residues. Between the trimmed V and J ends, which lost 3 bases and 0 bases, there was a span of 15 bases. Germline V gene sequence: CDR1 SGHRS, CDR2 YFSETQ.